The 14 T cell receptor beta chains below come from one sample, sequenced in a study of T-cell reconstitution after alpha-beta-depleted transplantation in children. For TCRbeta, the library was prepared with unique molecular identifiers. TCRdb fed the PCR reads into MiXCR, producing one record per CDR3 protein. The sample has roughly 590,000 distinct CDR3 sequences, roughly 15% seen once. The specimen was PBMCs from the stem cell graft donor, collected from the stem cell graft. These receptors were obtained from a human donor who donated a stem cell graft to a child with acute myeloid leukemia.

This clonotype was detected ten times or more. The rearrangement joins TRBV7-9 to TRBJ1-1; D is possibly TRBD1 (6 bases). V shed 6 bases and J shed 1 base, with 9 bases lying between them. This CDR3 contains 13 residues. Germline values: CDR1 SEHNR, CDR2 FQNEAQ (reference sequence). CDR3 protein: CASSMTGNTEAFF. In DNA, the CDR3 is TGTGCCAGCAGTATGACAGGGAACACTGAAGCTTTCTTT.

J is TRBJ2-1 and V is TRBV4-3, with D unclear. CDR3 length: 14 amino acids. Germline V CDR1 and CDR2: LGHNA, YSLEER. With 0 bases removed from V and 5 bases from J, the gap between germline ends came to 8 bases. This CDR3 is CASSQEESNNEQFF. DNA of the CDR3: TGCGCCAGCAGCCAAGAAGAGTCTAACAATGAGCAGTTCTTC.

This clonotype was observed many times. This chain joins TRBV20-1 and TRBJ2-1; the match to TRBD2 covers 13 bases. V lost 4 bases, J lost 11 bases, and 11 bases stayed unmatched. The V gene's germline CDR1 is DFQATT and CDR2 SNEGSKA (reference sequence). The CDR3 loop spans 15 amino acids. CDR3 region: CSATPGLAGPGKQFF. CDR3 sequence (DNA): TGCAGTGCTACGCCGGGACTAGCGGGGCCGGGGAAGCAGTTCTTC.

This clonotype was detected ten times or more. The chain recombines TRBV20-1 with TRBJ2-5; D perhaps matches TRBD2 (5 bases). This CDR3 comprises 13 residues. V shed 0 bases and J shed 4 bases, with 9 bases lying between them. Germline lookup yields CDR1 DFQATT and CDR2 SNEGSKA (reference sequence). The CDR3 loop is CSARDLGVETQYF. CDR3 DNA sequence: TGCAGTGCTAGAGATCTGGGAGTAGAGACCCAGTACTTC.

This clonotype was seen only a few times. J is TRBJ1-2 and V is TRBV6-2 or TRBV6-3; D remains ambiguous. There are 13 residues in the CDR3. From germline, CDR1 is MNHEY and CDR2 SVGEGT. The V gene lost 0 bases and the J gene lost 6 bases, with 8 bases spanning the gap. As DNA, the CDR3 is TGTGCCAGCAGTTACTCTGCCGGAGATGGCTACACCTTC. Residues: CASSYSAGDGYTF.

The rearrangement joins TRBV5-1 to TRBJ1-2; tentative D call: TRBD1 (5 bases). The V end was cut by 7 bases, the J end by 5 bases, with 18 bases between. Per germline, CDR1 SGHRS and CDR2 YFSETQ. CDR3 length equals 14 residues. DNA for the CDR3: TGCGCCAGCTCGCCCGGGACCGTCGAATATGGCTACACCTTC. Translating it yields CASSPGTVEYGYTF.

This clonotype has ten or more counts. The genes are TRBV12-3 or TRBV12-4 and TRBJ2-1, with 13 bases that match TRBD2. J lost 9 bases, V lost 3 bases, and 8 bases had no gene match. The CDR3 covers 16 residues. The CDR3 sequence is CASSLTGTSGAGEQFF. The CDR3 DNA sequence: TGTGCCAGCAGTTTGACGGGGACTAGCGGGGCTGGTGAGCAGTTCTTC.

About this clonotype itself: A clone one base away is much larger, so this may be a read error. The chain carries TRBV20-1 and TRBJ2-1; D uncertain. This CDR3 is built from 12 residues. V was clipped by 3 bases and J by 6 bases, with 9 bases between them. CDR1 is DFQATT, CDR2 SNEGSKA, per germline (reference sequence). In nucleotides, the CDR3 is TGCAGTGCTAGTACTCTCGGCAATGAGCAGTTCTTC. Translated, it gives CSASTLGNEQFF.

This clonotype appeared many times. The chain recombines TRBV12-3 or TRBV12-4 with TRBJ2-7, with D possibly matching TRBD2 (5 bases). This CDR3 spans 13 amino acids. V shed 7 bases and J shed 2 bases, with 12 bases lying between them. The CDR3: CASTYDGTYEQYF. The CDR3 bases are TGTGCCAGCACCTATGACGGGACCTACGAGCAGTACTTC.

This chain links TRBV24-1 with TRBJ2-1; 10 bases match TRBD1. V trimming: 3 bases; J trimming: 6 bases; junction bases outside the gene matches: 10. Germline CDR1 is KGHDR and CDR2 is SFDVKD. The CDR3 consists of 17 residues. The CDR3 spells CATSDRTGTGVGNEQFF. CDR3 sequence (DNA): TGTGCCACCAGTGATAGGACCGGGACAGGGGTGGGCAATGAGCAGTTCTTC.

This clonotype occurred a few times. The rearrangement links TRBV12-3 or TRBV12-4 to TRBJ1-2, with 8 bases identical to TRBD1. J lost 1 base, V lost 4 bases, and 11 bases had no gene match. The CDR3 has 17 amino acids. Here the CDR3 reads CASSSGQGNLGNYGYTF. The CDR3 coding sequence is TGTGCCAGCAGTTCTGGACAGGGCAACTTGGGTAACTATGGCTACACCTTC.

The chain combines TRBV5-1 with TRBJ1-6; possibly TRBD1 for D (6 bases). Trimming shortened V by 0 bases and J by 10 bases, and 14 bases separated the two germline ends. Per germline, CDR1 SGHRS and CDR2 YFSETQ. This CDR3 comprises 15 residues. The DNA for the CDR3 is TGCGCCAGCAGCTTGGGCGGCAGGGGACGCTCACCCCTCCACTTT. Translation gives CASSLGGRGRSPLHF.

A few counts support this clonotype. This CDR3 reads CASKTGQLNTEAFF. CDR3 DNA: TGTGCCAGTAAGACGGGGCAACTGAACACTGAAGCTTTCTTT. The chain links TRBV19 to TRBJ1-1, with D tentatively TRBD1 (5 bases). CDR1 and CDR2 from the germline V gene are LNHDA and SQIVND (reference sequence). With 7 bases removed from V and 0 bases from J, the gap between germline ends came to 12 bases. The CDR3 totals 14 residues. The whole variable domain, remainder taken from reference TRBV19 and TRBJ1-1, is DGGITQSPKYLFRKEGQNVTLSCEQNLNHDAMYWYRQDPGQGLRLIYYSQIVNDFQKGDIAEGYSVSREKKESFPLTVTSAQKNPTAFYLCASKTGQLNTEAFFGQGTRLTVV.

This clonotype has a count of ten or more. This chain joins TRBV20-1 and TRBJ2-5; 7 bases match TRBD1. V shed 6 bases, J shed 4 bases, and the junction held 14 bases outside the gene matches. The CDR3 is 15 amino acids. The V gene's germline CDR1 is DFQATT and CDR2 SNEGSKA (reference sequence). Written as DNA, the CDR3 is TGCAGTGCAGAAGACAGGGATGGGACCCCAGAGACCCAGTACTTC. Translating gives CSAEDRDGTPETQYF.